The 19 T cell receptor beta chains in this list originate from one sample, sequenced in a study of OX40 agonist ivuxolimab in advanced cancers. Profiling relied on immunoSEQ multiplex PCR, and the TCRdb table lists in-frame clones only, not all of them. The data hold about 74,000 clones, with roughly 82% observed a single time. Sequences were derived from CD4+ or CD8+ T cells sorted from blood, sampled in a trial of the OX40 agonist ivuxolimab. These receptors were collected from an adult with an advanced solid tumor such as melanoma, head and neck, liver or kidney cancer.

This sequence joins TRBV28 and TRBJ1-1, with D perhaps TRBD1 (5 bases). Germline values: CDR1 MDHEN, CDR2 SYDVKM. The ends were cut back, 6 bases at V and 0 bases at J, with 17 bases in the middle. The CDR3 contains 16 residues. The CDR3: CASREPGRLVNTEAFF. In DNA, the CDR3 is TGTGCCAGCAGAGAGCCAGGGAGATTGGTGAACACTGAAGCTTTCTTT.

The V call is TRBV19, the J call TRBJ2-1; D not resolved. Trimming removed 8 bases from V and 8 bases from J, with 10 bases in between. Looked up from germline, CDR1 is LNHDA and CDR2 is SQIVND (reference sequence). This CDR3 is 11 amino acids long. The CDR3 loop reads CASRRLDEQFF. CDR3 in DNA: TGTGCCAGTCGCAGACTGGATGAGCAGTTCTTC.

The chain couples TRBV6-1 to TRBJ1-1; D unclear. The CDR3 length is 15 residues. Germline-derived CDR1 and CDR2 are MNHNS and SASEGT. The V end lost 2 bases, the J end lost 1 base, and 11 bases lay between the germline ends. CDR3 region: CASSELFTENTEAFF. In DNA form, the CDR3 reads TGTGCCAGCAGTGAATTGTTTACGGAGAACACTGAAGCTTTCTTT.

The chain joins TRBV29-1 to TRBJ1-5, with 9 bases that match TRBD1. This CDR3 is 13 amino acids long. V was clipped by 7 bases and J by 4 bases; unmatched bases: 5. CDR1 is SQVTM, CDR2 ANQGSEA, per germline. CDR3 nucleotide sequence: TGCAGCGCACAGGGGGCTGGTAATCAGCCCCAGCATTTT. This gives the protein CSAQGAGNQPQHF.

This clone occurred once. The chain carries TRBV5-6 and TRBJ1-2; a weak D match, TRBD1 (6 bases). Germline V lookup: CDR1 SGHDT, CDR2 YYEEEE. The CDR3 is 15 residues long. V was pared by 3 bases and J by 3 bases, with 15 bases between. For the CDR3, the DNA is TGTGCCAGCAGCTCCCGACAGGCGAGAGACTATGGCTACACCTTC. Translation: CASSSRQARDYGYTF.

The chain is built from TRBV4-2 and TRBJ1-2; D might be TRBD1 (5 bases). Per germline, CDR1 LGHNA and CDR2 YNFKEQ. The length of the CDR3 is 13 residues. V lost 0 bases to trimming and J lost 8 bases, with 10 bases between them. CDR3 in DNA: TGTGCCAGCAGCCAAGACGAGAAGGGGGGCTACACCTTC. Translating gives CASSQDEKGGYTF.

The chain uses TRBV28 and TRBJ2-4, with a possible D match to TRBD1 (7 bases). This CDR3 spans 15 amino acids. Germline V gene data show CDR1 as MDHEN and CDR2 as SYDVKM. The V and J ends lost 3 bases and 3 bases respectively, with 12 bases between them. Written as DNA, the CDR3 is TGTGCCAGCAGTTTTCAGGGGGGTAGCAAAAACATTCAGTACTTC. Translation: CASSFQGGSKNIQYF.

The CDR3 DNA is TGTGCCAGCAGCTTGGTGGGGAACAGGGTACAGATGAACACTGAAGCTTTCTTT. Translation gives CASSLVGNRVQMNTEAFF. J is TRBJ1-1 and V is TRBV5-6, with D maybe TRBD1 (6 bases). V lost 0 bases to trimming and J lost 0 bases, with 18 bases between them. CDR3 length: 18 residues. The germline V gene has CDR1 SGHDT and CDR2 YYEEEE.

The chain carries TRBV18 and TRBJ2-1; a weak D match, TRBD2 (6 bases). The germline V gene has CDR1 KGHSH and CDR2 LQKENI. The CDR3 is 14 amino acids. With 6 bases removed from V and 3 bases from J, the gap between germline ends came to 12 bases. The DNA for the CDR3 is TGTGCCAGCTCTCGCTTGACTAGCTACAATGAGCAGTTCTTC. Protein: CASSRLTSYNEQFF.

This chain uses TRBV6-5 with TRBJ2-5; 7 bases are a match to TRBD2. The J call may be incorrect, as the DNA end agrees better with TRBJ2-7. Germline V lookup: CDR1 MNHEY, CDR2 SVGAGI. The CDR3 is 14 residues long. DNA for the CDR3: TGTGCCAGCAGCAGACTCGGGGGGAGGTACGAGCAGTACTTC. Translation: CASSRLGGRYEQYF.

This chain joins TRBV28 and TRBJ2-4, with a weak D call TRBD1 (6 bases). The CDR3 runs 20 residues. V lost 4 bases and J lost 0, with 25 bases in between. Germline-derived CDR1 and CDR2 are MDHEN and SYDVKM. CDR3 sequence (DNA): TGTGCCAGCAGTTATTCCCTAATAAACCAGGGGATACTAGCCAAAAACATTCAGTACTTC. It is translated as CASSYSLINQGILAKNIQYF.

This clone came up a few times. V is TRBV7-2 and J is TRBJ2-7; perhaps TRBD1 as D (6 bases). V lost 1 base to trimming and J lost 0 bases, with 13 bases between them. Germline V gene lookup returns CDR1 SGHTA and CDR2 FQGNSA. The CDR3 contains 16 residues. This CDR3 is CASSLVPDSRSYEQYF. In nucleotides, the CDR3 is TGTGCCAGCAGCTTAGTTCCGGACAGCCGCTCCTACGAGCAGTACTTC. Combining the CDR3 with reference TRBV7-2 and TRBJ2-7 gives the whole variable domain GAGVSQSPSNKVTEKGKDVELRCDPISGHTALYWYRQSLGQGLEFLIYFQGNSAPDKSGLPSDRFSAERTGGSVSTLTIQRTQQEDSAVYLCASSLVPDSRSYEQYFGPGTRLTVT.

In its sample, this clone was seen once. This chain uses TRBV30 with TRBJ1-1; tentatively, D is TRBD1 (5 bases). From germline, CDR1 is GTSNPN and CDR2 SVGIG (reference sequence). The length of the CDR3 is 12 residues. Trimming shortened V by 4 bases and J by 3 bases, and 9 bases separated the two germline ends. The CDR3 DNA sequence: TGTGCCTGGAATCCAGGGCACACTGAAGCTTTCTTT. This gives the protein CAWNPGHTEAFF.

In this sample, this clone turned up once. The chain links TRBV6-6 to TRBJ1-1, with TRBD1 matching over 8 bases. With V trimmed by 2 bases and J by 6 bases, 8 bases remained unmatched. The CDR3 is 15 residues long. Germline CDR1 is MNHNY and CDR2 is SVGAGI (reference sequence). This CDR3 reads CASSYGRGLGAEAFF. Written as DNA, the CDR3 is TGTGCCAGCAGTTACGGCAGGGGGCTTGGAGCTGAAGCTTTCTTT.

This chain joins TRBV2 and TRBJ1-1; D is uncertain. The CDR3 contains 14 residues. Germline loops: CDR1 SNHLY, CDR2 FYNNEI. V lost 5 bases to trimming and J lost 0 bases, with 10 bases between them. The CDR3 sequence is CASSPQTVNTEAFF. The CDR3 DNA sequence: TGTGCCAGCAGTCCTCAGACCGTGAACACTGAAGCTTTCTTT. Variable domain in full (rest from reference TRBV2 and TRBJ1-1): EPEVTQTPSHQVTQMGQEVILRCVPISNHLYFYWYRQILGQKVEFLVSFYNNEISEKSEIFDDQFSVERPDGSNFTLKIRSTKLEDSAMYFCASSPQTVNTEAFFGQGTRLTVV.

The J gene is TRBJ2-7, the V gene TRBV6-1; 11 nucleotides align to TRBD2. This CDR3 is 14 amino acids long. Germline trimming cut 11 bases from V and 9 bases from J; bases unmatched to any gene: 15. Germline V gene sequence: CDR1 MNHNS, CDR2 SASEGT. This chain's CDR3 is CAAATSGAALGQYF. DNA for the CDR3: TGTGCCGCGGCGACTAGCGGGGCAGCTTTGGGGCAGTACTTC.

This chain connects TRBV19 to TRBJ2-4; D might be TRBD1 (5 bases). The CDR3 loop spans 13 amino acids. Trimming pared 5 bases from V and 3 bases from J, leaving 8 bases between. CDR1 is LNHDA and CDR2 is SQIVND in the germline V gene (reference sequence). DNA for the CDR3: TGTGCCAGTAGTGCGGACAACAAAAACATTCAGTACTTC. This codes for CASSADNKNIQYF.

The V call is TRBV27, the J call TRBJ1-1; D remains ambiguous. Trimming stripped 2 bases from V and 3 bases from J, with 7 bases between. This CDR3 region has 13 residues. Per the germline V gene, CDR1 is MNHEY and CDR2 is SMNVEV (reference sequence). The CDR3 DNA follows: TGTGCCAGCAGTTTAATAGGGTACACTGAAGCTTTCTTT. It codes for CASSLIGYTEAFF.

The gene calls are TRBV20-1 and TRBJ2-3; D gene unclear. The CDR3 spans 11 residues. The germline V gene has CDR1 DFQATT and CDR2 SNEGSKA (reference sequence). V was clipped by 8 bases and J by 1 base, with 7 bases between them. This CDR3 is CSPTRTDTQYF. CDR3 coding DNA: TGCAGTCCGACTCGCACAGATACGCAGTATTTT.